The text below deals with one TCR beta chain. This specimen comes from a study of technical replicates of blood from several donors. Measured with immunoSEQ multiplex PCR; TCRdb has only the in-frame clones, and not every one. Of tens of thousands of clones listed, approximately 96% were seen once; the top ten hold 0.2% to 0.25%. Germline CDR1 is MDHEN and CDR2 is SYDVKM. V was trimmed by 8 bases and J by 4 bases, leaving 6 bases between them. This CDR3 is 10 amino acids long. The chain has TRBV28 and TRBJ2-7; possibly TRBD2 for D (6 bases). The source is a human donor in good health. The sequenced sample consisted of T cells isolated from PBMCs. The CDR3 region is CASRGYEQYF. DNA of the CDR3: TGTGCCAGCCGGGGGTACGAGCAGTACTTC. Complete variable domain (other parts from reference TRBV28 and TRBJ2-7): DVKVTQSSRYLVKRTGEKVFLECVQDMDHENMFWYRQDPGLGLRLIYFSYDVKMKEKGDIPEGYSVSREKKERFSLILESASTNQTSMYLCASRGYEQYFGPGTRLTVT.